The 10 T cell receptor beta chains below all came from one sample that was sequenced in a study of blood T cell repertoires in COVID-19. Only in-frame clones appear in the TCRdb table, and some are missing; sequencing was by immunoSEQ multiplex PCR. The sample yields approximately 250,000 clones, 70% to 85% seen once. Source material: peripheral blood. Receptors originate from a man aged 35 to 55 who had recovered from COVID-19.

The J gene is TRBJ2-5, the V gene TRBV20-1; D is perhaps TRBD1 (5 bases). V lost 3 bases and J 5 bases, leaving 7 bases between the germline ends. There are 11 residues in the CDR3. Germline-derived CDR1 and CDR2 are DFQATT and SNEGSKA (reference sequence). DNA for the CDR3: TGCAGTGCTAGCAGGGATGAGACCCAGTACTTC. It specifies CSASRDETQYF.

The rearrangement joins TRBV19 to TRBJ1-5, with 9 bases aligning to TRBD1. Germline V gene data show CDR1 as LNHDA and CDR2 as SQIVND (reference sequence). The CDR3 consists of 16 residues. The V gene end was trimmed by 3 bases and the J gene end by 7 bases; junction bases not matched to a gene: 10. The chain's CDR3 is CASSIQGTGSDQPQHF. The CDR3 DNA follows: TGTGCCAGTAGTATTCAGGGGACAGGGTCCGACCAGCCCCAGCATTTT.

The rearrangement joins TRBV7-2 to TRBJ2-2; a possible D gene is TRBD2 (7 bases). Germline V lookup: CDR1 SGHTA, CDR2 FQGNSA. The CDR3 consists of 16 residues. Trimming took off 3 bases at V and 4 bases at J, with 15 bases between the two ends. The CDR3 DNA is TGTGCCAGCAGCTTGGGAGGGCAGGGGACCACCGGGGAGCTGTTTTTT. It encodes CASSLGGQGTTGELFF.

The chain joins TRBV30 to TRBJ1-6; D not resolved. The ends were cut back, 4 bases at V and 7 bases at J, with 11 bases in the middle. Germline V gives CDR1 GTSNPN, CDR2 SVGIG (reference sequence). This CDR3 region has 13 residues. The CDR3 DNA follows: TGTGCCTGGACGGGGTCGTGGAATTCACCCCTCCACTTT. Its protein product is CAWTGSWNSPLHF.

This clone was seen a single time. The J gene is TRBJ2-1, the V gene TRBV9; 7 positions match TRBD2. Per germline, CDR1 SGDLS and CDR2 YYNGEE. CDR3 length: 12 residues. With 3 bases clipped from V and 8 bases from J, the junction kept 2 bases outside the gene matches. CDR3 DNA sequence: TGTGCCAGCAGCGCCACTAGCGATGAGCAGTTCTTC. This encodes CASSATSDEQFF.

This chain's CDR3 is CASSPGDSWVGNNEQFF. The CDR3 nucleotides read TGTGCCAGCAGCCCGGGGGACAGTTGGGTAGGGAACAATGAGCAGTTCTTC. The rearrangement joins TRBV5-4 to TRBJ2-1; D might be TRBD1 (7 bases). V lost 4 bases and J 5 bases, leaving 22 bases between the germline ends. Germline CDR1 and CDR2: SGHNT and YYREEE (reference sequence). This CDR3 comprises 17 residues.

The CDR3 here is CASSFDRGGFMNTEAFF. In nucleotides, the CDR3 is TGTGCCAGCAGCTTCGACAGGGGTGGCTTCATGAACACTGAAGCTTTCTTT. The chain uses TRBV5-4 and TRBJ1-1; 8 bases match TRBD1. After removal of 2 bases from V and 0 bases from J, the junction contained 9 bases not matched to a gene. Germline V gene sequence: CDR1 SGHNT, CDR2 YYREEE (reference sequence). The CDR3 covers 17 residues.

The rearrangement uses TRBV5-1 and TRBJ2-1; D ambiguous. The germline gives CDR1 SGHRS, CDR2 YFSETQ. The ends were cut back, 1 base at V and 7 bases at J, with 6 bases in the middle. The CDR3 runs 12 residues. The CDR3 sequence: CASSLNVNEQFF. For the CDR3, the DNA is TGCGCCAGCAGCTTGAATGTAAATGAGCAGTTCTTC.

The chain uses TRBV19 and TRBJ1-2; 8 nucleotides align to TRBD1. The CDR3 loop spans 14 amino acids. Germline CDR1 reads LNHDA; CDR2 reads SQIVND (reference sequence). V lost 5 bases and J lost 4; bases outside the gene matches: 6. CDR3 DNA: TGTGCCAGTAGTGCACGACAGGGGACCTATGGCTACACCTTC. The encoded protein is CASSARQGTYGYTF.

The chain employs TRBV5-1 and TRBJ1-3; no definite D call. Germline V gene sequence: CDR1 SGHRS, CDR2 YFSETQ. V was shortened by 1 base and J by 0 bases, with 5 bases between the two germline ends. This CDR3 comprises 14 residues. The CDR3 DNA sequence: TGCGCCAGCAGCTTGCCTAGCTCTGGAAACACCATATATTTT. The encoded protein is CASSLPSSGNTIYF.